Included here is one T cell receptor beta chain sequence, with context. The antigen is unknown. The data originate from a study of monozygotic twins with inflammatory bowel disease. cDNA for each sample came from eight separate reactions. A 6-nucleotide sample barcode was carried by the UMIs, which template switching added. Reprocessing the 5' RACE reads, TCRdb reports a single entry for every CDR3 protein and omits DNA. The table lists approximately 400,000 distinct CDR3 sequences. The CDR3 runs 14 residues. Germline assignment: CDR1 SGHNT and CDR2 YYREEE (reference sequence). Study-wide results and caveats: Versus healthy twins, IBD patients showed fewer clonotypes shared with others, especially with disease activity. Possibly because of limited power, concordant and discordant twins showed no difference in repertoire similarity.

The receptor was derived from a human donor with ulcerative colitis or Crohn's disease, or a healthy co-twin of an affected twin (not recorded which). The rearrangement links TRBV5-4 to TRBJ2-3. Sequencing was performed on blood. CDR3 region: CARFRRSTQDTQYF.